These T cell receptor beta chains were read from a single sample in a study of Ad26.COV2.S vaccination and SARS-CoV-2 variants. Measured with immunoSEQ multiplex PCR; TCRdb has only the in-frame clones, and not every one. The repertoire holds some 410,000 clones, with 80% to 95% as singletons. This material consisted of peripheral blood, taken in a trial of Ad26.COV2.S vaccine versus placebo. These receptor sequences come from a person aged 18-60 years who received the Ad26.COV2.S COVID-19 vaccine or a placebo. Each CDR3 is given with its conserved first and last residue. Fields, in order: J gene, D gene, clone size, V gene, CDR3 DNA, CDR3 protein. D genes are given only for firm matches. Not every row has a clone size; where given, it reads once, few, many or a size class.

>TRBJ2-7|-|-|TRBV6-6
TGTGCCAGCAGTTTAACGGAGATCTCGGGTGAGCAGTACTTC
CASSLTEISGEQYF
>TRBJ2-7|TRBD2|-|TRBV2
TGTGCCAGCATTTTACTAGCGGGGGTCTACGAGCAGTACTTC
CASILLAGVYEQYF
>TRBJ2-1|-|-|TRBV9
TGTGCCAGCAGCGAGGACAGATACAATGAGCAGTTCTTC
CASSEDRYNEQFF
>TRBJ1-6|-|once|TRBV4-1
TGCGCCAGTCAGACAGATTCCTCCTATAATTCACCCCTCCACTTT
CASQTDSSYNSPLHF
>TRBJ1-6|TRBD1|-|TRBV30
TGTGCCTGGAGTGTACCAGTGACAGGGGGTAATTCACCCCTCCACTTT
CAWSVPVTGGNSPLHF
>TRBJ2-2|TRBD2|-|TRBV4-1
TGCGCCAGCTCGGAGCGGGGGGGAACCGGGGAGCTGTTTTTT
CASSERGGTGELFF
>TRBJ2-2|-|-|TRBV6-2/TRBV6-3
TGTGCCAGCAGTTATATGATACAGCGGGAGCTGTTTTTT
CASSYMIQRELFF
>TRBJ2-7|-|-|TRBV18
TGTGCCAGCTCACCCAGGGGTGGAGGCTACTACGAGCAGTACTTC
CASSPRGGGYYEQYF
>TRBJ2-2|TRBD2|-|TRBV9
TGTGCCAGCAGCCAGACGGGGGGGAGCCGGTTAGTAGGGGAGCTGTTTTTT
CASSQTGGSRLVGELFF
>TRBJ1-4|-|-|TRBV30
TGTGCCTGGAGCCAACCCTGGCAGAAAGAAAAACTGTTTTTT
CAWSQPWQKEKLFF
>TRBJ2-3|-|-|TRBV27
TGTGCCAGCAGTTTACTTGCGGGGGCAGACACAGATACGCAGTATTTT
CASSLLAGADTDTQYF
>TRBJ1-1|TRBD1|-|TRBV4-1
TGCGCCAGCAGCCAACGAGGACAGGAAAGGTCCAACACTGAAGCTTTCTTT
CASSQRGQERSNTEAFF
>TRBJ2-1|-|-|TRBV5-4
TGTGCCAGCAGCTTGGACAGCCTAAAGTACAATGAGCAGTTCTTC
CASSLDSLKYNEQFF
>TRBJ2-1|TRBD2|-|TRBV29-1
TGCAGCGTTGATGGGGACTACAGTATCTCTGAGCAGTTCTTC
CSVDGDYSISEQFF
>TRBJ2-7|-|-|TRBV7-8
TGTGCCAGCAGCTTAGCGCGGCAAACCTACGAGCAGTACTTC
CASSLARQTYEQYF
>TRBJ1-2|-|-|TRBV3-1/TRBV3-2
TGTGCCAGCAGCCAACCCGGGGGTGGCTACACCTTC
CASSQPGGGYTF
>TRBJ2-5|-|-|TRBV12-3/TRBV12-4
TGTGCCAGCAGTTTGGTGGGGGGAGGGACCCAGTACTTC
CASSLVGGGTQYF
>TRBJ2-2|TRBD2|-|TRBV9
TGTGCCAGCAGCCCTCCGGGACTAGCGGGGGCGGACGGGGAGCTGTTTTTT
CASSPPGLAGADGELFF
>TRBJ2-1|-|-|TRBV3-1/TRBV3-2
TGTGCCAGCAGCCATTGGTCCTATGGCTATGAGCAGTTCTTC
CASSHWSYGYEQFF
>TRBJ2-3|TRBD2|-|TRBV5-8
TGTGCCAGCAGCTTGGCTTTCCTAGCGGGGAGCGGCACAGATACGCAGTATTTT
CASSLAFLAGSGTDTQYF
>TRBJ2-7|-|-|TRBV11-2
TGTGCCAGCAGCGGGGTCCGGGACTGGCTCTACGAGCAGTACTTC
CASSGVRDWLYEQYF
>TRBJ2-7|-|few|TRBV10-1
TGCGCCAGCAACGGAAAGAGGAACGAGCAGTACTTC
CASNGKRNEQYF
>TRBJ2-7|TRBD1|-|TRBV5-1
TGCGCCAGCAGCTTGGTACAGGGGGCCTACGAGCAGTACTTC
CASSLVQGAYEQYF